What follows describes a single T cell receptor beta chain. The V gene's germline CDR1 is SGHRS and CDR2 YFSETQ. V gave up 4 bases and J gave up 1 base; unmatched junction bases: 8. The CDR3 loop spans 16 amino acids. The data are from a study of blood T cell repertoires in COVID-19. Study-level information: Samples taken during acute and convalescent COVID-19 were collected in the United States, Italy and Spain. PBMCs, B-cell-depleted T cells, or T cells provided the cDNA or gDNA that made up the material.

In the authors' workflow: Amplification from reference gene primers served as the basis for estimated nucleated cell counts. The table came from immunoSEQ multiplex PCR; TCRdb's copy has only in-frame clones and leaves some out. V, J and clone size are those of that table, while D and trimming were read from the DNA. The table records 350,000 to 450,000 clones, less than 85% of them present only once. The specimen was peripheral blood. The origin of this receptor is a woman younger than 30 with acute or convalescent COVID-19. The V gene is TRBV5-1, the J gene TRBJ1-3, with 7 bases identical to TRBD1. The CDR3 DNA sequence: TGCGCCAGCAGCCTCCTACAGACAGGGTCTGGAAACACCATATATTTT. Protein sequence: CASSLLQTGSGNTIYF.